One and the same sample provided the 32 T cell receptor beta chains below, sequenced in a study of blood T cell repertoires in COVID-19 (TCRdb year 2020). Libraries were made using the immunoSEQ multiplex PCR assay. Sourced from immuneACCESS, this table was stored by TCRdb with only in-frame sequences that have V and J called. A share of the clones is absent; for the studies checked, an unresolved V gene accounts for under half, and the remainder has no known explanation. Recorded for this sample are 90,000 to 150,000 clones; 85% to 90% of them occurred a single time. The ten top clones hold approximately 8% of the sample. The sequenced material came from peripheral blood. These receptors were obtained from an older man who had recovered from COVID-19.

This clone was picked up a small number of times. The V call is TRBV13, the J call TRBJ1-1; TRBD1 is a possible D gene (6 bases). Germline V gives CDR1 PRHDT, CDR2 FYEKMQ (reference sequence). V lost 5 bases to trimming and J lost 7 bases, with 14 bases between them. The CDR3 consists of 13 residues. The CDR3 spells CASSTVQGREAFF. Here the CDR3 DNA reads TGTGCCAGCAGCACCGTACAGGGACGTGAAGCTTTCTTT.

The chain has TRBV5-1 and TRBJ2-3, with 12 bases aligning to TRBD2. V shed 0 bases, J shed 5 bases, and the junction held 7 bases outside the gene matches. The CDR3 has 17 amino acids. The V gene's germline CDR1 is SGHRS and CDR2 YFSETQ. CDR3 loop: CASSLAPTSGGQDTQYF. The CDR3 bases are TGCGCCAGCAGCTTGGCCCCCACTAGCGGGGGGCAAGATACGCAGTATTTT.

The CDR3 nucleotides read TGTGCCAGCAGCCCGTACCAAGAGACCCAGTACTTC. Amino acid sequence: CASSPYQETQYF. This chain uses TRBV7-8 with TRBJ2-5; D unclear. V was trimmed by 5 bases and J by 0 bases, leaving 4 bases between them. The germline V gene encodes CDR1 SGHVS and CDR2 FQNEAQ. The CDR3 runs 12 residues.

The chain couples TRBV4-1 to TRBJ2-4; 16 positions match TRBD2. V was pared by 1 base and J by 6 bases, with 6 bases of the junction left unmatched. Germline CDR1 reads MGHRA; CDR2 reads YSYEKL. The CDR3 spans 18 residues. CDR3 amino acids: CASSQAIGTSGGANIQYF. The CDR3, as DNA: TGCGCCAGCAGCCAAGCCATCGGGACTAGCGGGGGGGCAAACATTCAGTACTTC.

This clone has only one observation. CDR3 sequence (DNA): TGCAGCGTCTTAGACACTTCTAACTATGGCTACACCTTC. It encodes CSVLDTSNYGYTF. The chain couples TRBV29-1 to TRBJ1-2; the D is unclear. Looked up from germline, CDR1 is SQVTM and CDR2 is ANQGSEA. CDR3 length equals 13 residues. V gave up 6 bases and J gave up 0 bases, with 11 bases separating them.

This clone was observed a handful of times. V is TRBV9 and J is TRBJ2-1; the match to TRBD1 covers 7 bases. Per the germline V gene, CDR1 is SGDLS and CDR2 is YYNGEE. The CDR3 length is 16 residues. The junction had 9 bases not matched to a gene; V was cut back by 0 bases and J by 6 bases. CDR3 sequence (DNA): TGTGCCAGCAGCGTAGGAGGGTCGGCAGGGGGCAATGAGCAGTTCTTC. It is translated as CASSVGGSAGGNEQFF. Full variable domain (missing parts from reference TRBV9 and TRBJ2-1): DSGVTQTPKHLITATGQRVTLRCSPRSGDLSVYWYQQSLDQGLQFLIQYYNGEERAKGNILERFSAQQFPDLHSELNLSSLELGDSALYFCASSVGGSAGGNEQFFGPGTRLTVL.

This sequence joins TRBV5-1 and TRBJ2-5; D is undetermined. With 2 bases removed from V and 0 bases from J, the gap between germline ends came to 8 bases. The V gene's germline CDR1 is SGHRS and CDR2 YFSETQ. The CDR3 consists of 14 residues. CDR3 sequence: CASSFDIYQETQYF. CDR3 DNA: TGCGCCAGCAGCTTCGACATCTACCAAGAGACCCAGTACTTC.

The V and J genes are TRBV6-4 and TRBJ2-3; 7 bases align to TRBD2. Looked up from germline, CDR1 is MRHNA and CDR2 is SNTAGT. The CDR3 has 15 amino acids. V lost 8 bases and J lost 2; bases outside the gene matches: 10. CDR3 DNA sequence: TGTGCCAGCTCCCTTAGGGCGGGAGACACAGATACGCAGTATTTT. Encoded protein: CASSLRAGDTDTQYF.

This clone was counted once. The chain joins TRBV28 to TRBJ2-2; 10 bases fit TRBD2. J gave up 3 bases and V 11 bases, and 15 bases lay outside the gene matches. Germline lookup yields CDR1 MDHEN and CDR2 SYDVKM. This CDR3 contains 17 residues. CDR3 in DNA: TGTGCCGCCAGCGGTTTGTCTAGCGGGGGTTACACCGGGGAGCTGTTTTTT. Protein sequence: CAASGLSSGGYTGELFF.

The chain joins TRBV19 to TRBJ1-4; TRBD1 matches 9 bases. The CDR3 contains 16 residues. V lost 4 bases and J lost 7; bases outside the gene matches: 10. The germline V gene encodes CDR1 LNHDA and CDR2 SQIVND (reference sequence). The CDR3 nucleotides read TGTGCCAGTAGTACAACCCACAGGGGGCGATCTGAAAAACTGTTTTTT. Translation gives CASSTTHRGRSEKLFF.

The rearrangement links TRBV4-1 to TRBJ2-5; 8 bases fit TRBD2. The CDR3 is made up of 16 amino acids. Looked up from germline, CDR1 is MGHRA and CDR2 is YSYEKL. V lost 3 bases to trimming and J lost 1 base; unmatched junction nucleotides: 7. This CDR3 is CASSQFGTRTQETQYF. The CDR3, as DNA: TGCGCCAGCAGCCAGTTCGGGACTAGAACCCAAGAGACCCAGTACTTC.

Here the CDR3 DNA reads TGCAGCGTCAAGACAGGCTGGACTAGCTACGACAATGAGCAGTTCTTC. Translated: CSVKTGWTSYDNEQFF. The chain recombines TRBV29-1 with TRBJ2-1; TRBD2 matches 8 bases. The length of the CDR3 is 16 residues. Germline CDR1 and CDR2: SQVTM and ANQGSEA. Losses at the gene ends were 6 bases for V and 5 bases for J; bases not matched to a gene: 15.

This chain uses TRBV10-1 with TRBJ2-1; 8 positions match TRBD2. The CDR3 is 15 residues long. Germline V lookup: CDR1 WNHNN, CDR2 SYGVQD (reference sequence). Trimming at V came to 4 bases and at J to 7 bases, leaving 9 bases not matched to a gene. DNA for the CDR3: TGCGCCAGCAGTGTAGGCGGGGGGCGCGGGAATGAGCAGTTCTTC. The encoded protein is CASSVGGGRGNEQFF.

This chain connects TRBV5-6 to TRBJ2-7, with TRBD2 matching 7 bases. This CDR3 is 13 amino acids long. J gave up 6 bases and V 2 bases, and 5 bases lay outside the gene matches. In germline, CDR1 is SGHDT, CDR2 YYEEEE. The CDR3 loop reads CASSLPGRSEQYF. CDR3 bases: TGTGCCAGCAGCTTACCCGGGAGGTCCGAGCAGTACTTC.

This chain joins TRBV7-3 and TRBJ2-3, with 9 bases aligning to TRBD2. The CDR3 is 15 residues long. Germline-derived CDR1 and CDR2 are SGHTA and FQGTGA. V lost 2 bases, J lost 5 bases, and 5 bases stayed unmatched. The CDR3 protein is CASSLLAGVRDTQYF. The CDR3 DNA reads TGTGCCAGCAGCTTATTAGCGGGGGTGCGAGATACGCAGTATTTT.

The V gene is TRBV5-5, the J gene TRBJ2-7; TRBD2 matches at 9 bases. In germline, CDR1 is SGHKS, CDR2 YYEKEE (reference sequence). V trimming: 2 bases; J trimming: 4 bases; junction bases outside the gene matches: 4. CDR3 size: 14 residues. CDR3 loop: CASSLAGGPYEQYF. The CDR3, as DNA: TGTGCCAGCAGCTTAGCGGGGGGACCTTACGAGCAGTACTTC.

The chain uses TRBV6-5 and TRBJ2-3; 7 nucleotides match TRBD1. Per the germline V gene, CDR1 is MNHEY and CDR2 is SVGAGI. J gave up 1 base and V 6 bases, and 4 bases lay outside the gene matches. The CDR3 spans 14 residues. The CDR3 here is CASSLQGRTDTQYF. CDR3 in DNA: TGTGCCAGCAGCTTACAGGGGCGCACAGATACGCAGTATTTT.

The chain joins TRBV29-1 to TRBJ1-2; TRBD1 matches at 9 bases. There are 12 residues in the CDR3. The V gene end was trimmed by 7 bases and the J gene end by 2 bases; junction bases not matched to a gene: 2. CDR1 and CDR2 (germline): SQVTM, ANQGSEA. This CDR3 reads CSGTGANYGYTF. CDR3 in DNA: TGCAGCGGGACAGGGGCCAACTATGGCTACACCTTC.

The chain employs TRBV1 and TRBJ2-1; the table's D gene call, TRBD2, was not cross checked with the DNA. TRBV1 is a documented pseudogene. The CDR3 is 17 amino acids. This CDR3 is CTSSQEGGDPSYNEQFF. For the CDR3, the DNA is TGCACCAGCAGCCAAGAGGGGGGGGACCCCTCCTACAATGAGCAGTTCTTC.

This chain connects TRBV6-1 to TRBJ2-7; 9 nucleotides match TRBD1. The CDR3 extends over 15 amino acids. J lost 9 bases, V lost 2 bases, and 11 bases had no gene match. Germline V gene data show CDR1 as MNHNS and CDR2 as SASEGT. The DNA of the CDR3 is TGTGCCAGCAGTGAATACTCGACAGGGGGAATTTGGCAGTACTTC. Translated: CASSEYSTGGIWQYF.

This clone was counted a single time. The chain recombines TRBV7-9 with TRBJ2-7; D is perhaps TRBD1 (5 bases). V was trimmed by 9 bases and J by 5 bases, leaving 17 bases between them. This CDR3 has 13 residues. Germline values: CDR1 SEHNR, CDR2 FQNEAQ (reference sequence). The CDR3 coding sequence is TGTGCCAGTGAGTCTCAGGGTTACAACGAGCAGTACTTC. This codes for CASESQGYNEQYF.

This chain links TRBV7-3 with TRBJ2-1; 7 bases fit TRBD2. With V trimmed by 6 bases and J by 8 bases, 10 bases remained unmatched. The CDR3 extends over 14 amino acids. The germline V gene has CDR1 SGHTA and CDR2 FQGTGA. The CDR3 sequence is CASSMAGAIHEQFF. DNA for the CDR3: TGTGCCAGCAGTATGGCGGGAGCTATACATGAGCAGTTCTTC.

The chain recombines TRBV6-6 with TRBJ1-2, with D tentatively TRBD1 (6 bases). This CDR3 is 16 amino acids long. Germline V gene lookup returns CDR1 MNHNY and CDR2 SVGAGI (reference sequence). V shed 5 bases and J shed 4 bases, with 20 bases lying between them. CDR3: CASSPGGGRGSYGYTF. The CDR3 DNA reads TGTGCCAGCAGTCCCGGGGGGGGCCGTGGGTCCTATGGCTACACCTTC.

This chain uses TRBV4-1 with TRBJ2-7; TRBD1 matches 9 bases. Trimming took 1 base from V and 2 from J; bases not matched to a gene: 3. Germline loops: CDR1 MGHRA, CDR2 YSYEKL. CDR3 length equals 15 residues. CDR3 in DNA: TGCGCCAGCAGCCAAGTGGGGACAGGGCCCTACGAGCAGTACTTC. Its translation: CASSQVGTGPYEQYF.

The chain carries TRBV11-3 and TRBJ2-5; 9 bases match TRBD2. V trimming: 5 bases; J trimming: 0 bases; junction bases outside the gene matches: 13. CDR3 length equals 18 residues. Germline-derived CDR1 and CDR2 are SGHNT and YENEEA. Written as DNA, the CDR3 is TGTGCCAGCAGCCCGCAAACGTCTAGCGGGGAGTACCAAGAGACCCAGTACTTC. Its translation is CASSPQTSSGEYQETQYF.

This clone was counted a single time. J is TRBJ1-5 and V is TRBV4-1; a possible D gene is TRBD1 (5 bases). The CDR3 is 14 residues long. V lost 4 bases to trimming and J lost 4 bases, with 11 bases between them. Germline V gene data show CDR1 as MGHRA and CDR2 as YSYEKL. The CDR3 sequence is CASSPLQENQPQHF. Written as DNA, the CDR3 is TGCGCCAGCAGCCCCCTACAGGAAAATCAGCCCCAGCATTTT.

This sequence joins TRBV21-1 and TRBJ1-3; TRBD1, as called in the table, went unchecked against the DNA. TRBV21-1 is recorded as a pseudogene. CDR3 length: 20 residues. The CDR3 DNA sequence: TGTGCCAGCAGCAAGGGCCGACCCGGATCGACGGTGAGCTCTGGAAACACCATATATTTT. This encodes CASSKGRPGSTVSSGNTIYF.

The rearrangement uses TRBV5-4 and TRBJ2-5; TRBD1 is a possible D gene (5 bases). Germline V CDR1 and CDR2: SGHNT, YYREEE (reference sequence). The CDR3 loop spans 12 amino acids. V shed 4 bases and J shed 5 bases, with 9 bases lying between them. In DNA, the CDR3 is TGTGCCAGCAGCGAGAAGGGGGAGACCCAGTACTTC. Translation: CASSEKGETQYF.

There are a few counts of this clone. The chain couples TRBV9 to TRBJ2-3; 12 bases map to TRBD2. Germline trimming cut 0 bases from V and 0 bases from J; bases unmatched to any gene: 2. Germline CDR1 and CDR2: SGDLS and YYNGEE. This CDR3 region has 17 residues. DNA for the CDR3: TGTGCCAGCAGCGTAGCCGGGACTAGCGGGAGCACAGATACGCAGTATTTT. This translates into CASSVAGTSGSTDTQYF.

This clone showed up just once. The chain joins TRBV19 to TRBJ1-5; TRBD1 might be the D (6 bases). This CDR3 has 14 amino acids. CDR1 and CDR2 from the germline V gene are LNHDA and SQIVND (reference sequence). V was shortened by 4 bases and J by 7 bases, with 14 bases between the two germline ends. Here the CDR3 reads CASSTHWGPQPQHF. Here the CDR3 DNA reads TGTGCCAGTAGTACACATTGGGGGCCGCAGCCCCAGCATTTT.

This clone came up once. Its ends do not fully match the called genes, so a read error is possible. The chain couples TRBV2 to TRBJ1-1; weak D call: TRBD1 (6 bases). There are 14 residues in the CDR3. From germline, CDR1 is SNHLY and CDR2 FYNNEI. CDR3 bases: TGTGCCAGCATGGGGACATTCGACAACACTGAAGCTTCCTTT. Translated: CASMGTFDNTEASF.

The chain has TRBV24-1 and TRBJ2-5; tentative D call: TRBD2 (6 bases). CDR1 and CDR2 (germline): KGHDR, SFDVKD. The CDR3 consists of 13 residues. Trimming left V 4 bases short and J 9 bases short, with 14 bases between. This CDR3 reads CATSDSTRRAQYF. Here the CDR3 DNA reads TGTGCCACCAGTGACTCGACTAGAAGAGCCCAGTACTTC.